This entry features one TCR beta chain sequence. The antigen is unknown. At one boundary the junction diverges from the germline segment, which might be a read error. PCR was performed using 60 Vbeta and 13 Jbeta primers. Sequencing was performed with immunoSEQ multiplex PCR; in TCRdb, only in-frame clones are kept and a portion is missing. The sample records fewer than 150,000 clones, roughly 79% being singletons. This specimen comes from a study of cytomegalovirus exposure and HLA in healthy donors. Notes on the study in general: Among CMV-associated TCR beta chains, most appeared HLA-restricted in a later analysis. In an earlier analysis, about 87% or about 30%: the productive usage of most TCR beta V segments. Many donors shared some public TCRs, even though most TCR sequences were rare.

CDR3 size: 13 residues. The V gene's germline CDR1 is MNHEY and CDR2 SMNVEV (reference sequence). Sequenced sample: PBMCs. The genes are TRBV27 and TRBJ2-1, with D possibly TRBD2 on 6 matching bases. This clonotype was sampled from a man aged 25 to 40 in good health and CMV-seronegative. The CDR3 DNA reads as TGTGCCAGCGGAAGGGACTCCCACAATGAGCAGTTCTTC. This encodes CASGRDSHNEQFF.